This T cell receptor beta chain was documented in a study of OX40 agonist ivuxolimab in advanced cancers. On the study more broadly: Patients received ivuxolimab, an intravenous treatment, every 2 weeks at 0.01 to 10 mg/kg. Mean age roughly 65 years, range about 23 to 85; roughly 80% male.

Study-level points and caveats: The mean number of expanded clones was higher in CD8+ T cells than in CD4+. With doses of 0.1 to 3.0 mg/kg, CD4+ and CD8+ blood T cells had undergone clonal expansion by week 6.

For this clone: Its antigen is as yet unknown.

Germline V gene data show CDR1 as SGHTA and CDR2 as FQGNSA. This CDR3 contains 15 residues. V dropped 1 base and J dropped 2 bases, with 9 bases sitting between them. The method was immunoSEQ multiplex PCR; TCRdb's version includes in-frame clones alone and lacks a portion of them. The data hold more than 50,000 clones, with 75% to 85% observed a single time. The receptor comes from an adult with an advanced solid tumor such as melanoma, head and neck, liver or kidney cancer. The gene calls are TRBV7-2 and TRBJ1-3, with D perhaps matching TRBD1 (5 bases). Material: CD4+ or CD8+ T cells sorted from blood, obtained in a trial of the OX40 agonist ivuxolimab. The CDR3 spells CASSLVRGAGNTIYF. The DNA of the CDR3 is TGTGCCAGCAGCTTAGTCCGGGGCGCTGGAAACACCATATATTTT.